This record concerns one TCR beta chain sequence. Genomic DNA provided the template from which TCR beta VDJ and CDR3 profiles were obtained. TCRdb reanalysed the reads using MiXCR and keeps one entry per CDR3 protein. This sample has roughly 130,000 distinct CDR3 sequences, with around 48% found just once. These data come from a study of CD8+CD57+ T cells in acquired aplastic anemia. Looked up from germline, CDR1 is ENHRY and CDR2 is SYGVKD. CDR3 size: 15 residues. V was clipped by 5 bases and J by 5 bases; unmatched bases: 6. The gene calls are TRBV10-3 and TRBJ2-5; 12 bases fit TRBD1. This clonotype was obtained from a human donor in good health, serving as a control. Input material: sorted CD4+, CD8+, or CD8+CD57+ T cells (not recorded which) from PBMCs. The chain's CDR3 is CAISTGTGGWETQYF. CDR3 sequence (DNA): TGTGCCATCAGTACCGGGACAGGGGGCTGGGAGACCCAGTACTTC.